The 4 T cell receptor beta chains below come from one sample, sequenced in a study of CD8 T cells in ankylosing spondylitis. Study-level points and caveats: A motif of fewer than ten highly homologous TCR beta variants was seen as apparently characteristic of ankylosing spondylitis blood.

The antigens of these receptors remain unknown. TCRdb used MiXCR to reprocess the 5' RACE reads, holding one entry per CDR3 protein. The sample records approximately 500,000 distinct CDR3 sequences, more than 9.5% being singletons. Sequenced: blood, either unsorted or a sorted T cell fraction (not recorded which). All receptors come from a male donor with ankylosing spondylitis.

The chain recombines TRBV7-8 with TRBJ2-1; 12 positions match TRBD2. The trim removed 5 bases at V and 0 bases at J, leaving 8 bases unmatched. The CDR3 is 18 amino acids. CDR1 is SGHVS, CDR2 FQNEAQ, per germline. CDR3 bases: TGTGCCAGCAGCCACCCAACTAGCGGGGGGAGCTCCTACAATGAGCAGTTCTTC. Amino acids: CASSHPTSGGSSYNEQFF.

The rearrangement joins TRBV7-2 to TRBJ2-7; D remains unclear. V lost 5 bases and J lost 4, with 12 bases in between. Per germline, CDR1 SGHTA and CDR2 FQGNSA. The CDR3 has 13 residues. The CDR3 nucleotides read TGTGCCAGCAGCCTATCGCCATCTTACGAGCAGTACGTC. Its protein product is CASSLSPSYEQYV.

The chain joins TRBV29-1 to TRBJ2-7; 7 bases map to TRBD1. The CDR3 runs 13 residues. V lost 3 bases, J lost 0 bases, and 2 bases stayed unmatched. CDR1 and CDR2 from the germline V gene are SQVTM and ANQGSEA. The CDR3 DNA is TGCAGCGTTGAGGGGACAGACTCCTACGAGCAGTACTTC. Its protein is CSVEGTDSYEQYF.

The chain has TRBV7-2 and TRBJ2-2; no clear D. The V gene lost 1 base and the J gene lost 4 bases, with 7 bases spanning the gap. Looked up from germline, CDR1 is SGHTA and CDR2 is FQGNSA. The CDR3 runs 14 residues. CDR3 nucleotide sequence: TGTGCCAGCAGCTTAGTGCGGAGCACCGGGGAGCTGTTTTTT. It codes for CASSLVRSTGELFF.